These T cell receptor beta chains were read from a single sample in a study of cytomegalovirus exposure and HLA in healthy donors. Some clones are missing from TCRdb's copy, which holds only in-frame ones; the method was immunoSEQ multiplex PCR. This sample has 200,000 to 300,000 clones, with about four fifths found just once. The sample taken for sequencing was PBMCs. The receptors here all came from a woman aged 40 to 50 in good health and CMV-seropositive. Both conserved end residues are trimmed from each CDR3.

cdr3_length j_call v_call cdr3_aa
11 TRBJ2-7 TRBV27 ASSALLGYEQY
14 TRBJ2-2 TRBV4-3 ASSQDPGGSTGELF
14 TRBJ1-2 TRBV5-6 ASSPGRRRVDYGYT
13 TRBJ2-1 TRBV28 ASRVYLGGYNEQF
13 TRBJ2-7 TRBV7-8 ASSLSPDRYYEQY
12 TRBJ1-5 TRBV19 ASSYTGNNQPQH
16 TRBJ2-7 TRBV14 ASSHSTDRDRRPYEQY
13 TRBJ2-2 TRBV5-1 ASSAPGQETGELF
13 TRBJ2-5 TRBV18 ASSPRQGMGETQY
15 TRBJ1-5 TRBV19 ASSIWWTGDSNQPQH
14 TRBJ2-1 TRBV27 ASSLLAGPSYNEQF
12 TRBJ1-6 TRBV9 ASSVGGQLSPLH
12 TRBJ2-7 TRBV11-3 ASSHPSRAYEQY
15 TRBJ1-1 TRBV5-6 ASSLELGAQMNTEAF
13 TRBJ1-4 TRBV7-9 ASSPGPGRDEKLF
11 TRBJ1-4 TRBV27 ASSPQGVGMMF
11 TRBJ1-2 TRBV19 ASSDFEIYGYT
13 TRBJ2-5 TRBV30 AWSHGEGTQETQY
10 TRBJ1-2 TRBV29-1 SVGQGDYGYT
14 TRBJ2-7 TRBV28 ASSPDRGPQSYEQY
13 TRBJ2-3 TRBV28 ASSPGLAPADTQY
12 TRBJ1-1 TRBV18 ASSPDRGGTEAF